These 17 T cell receptor beta chains were sequenced from one sample in a study of cytomegalovirus exposure and HLA in healthy donors. Assay used: immunoSEQ multiplex PCR; TCRdb lists only in-frame clones, some missing. The data show some 86,000 clones, with more than 85% seen just once and 3.5% to 4% held by the top ten. Sequences were obtained from PBMCs. These receptor sequences come from a woman aged 25 to 39 in good health and CMV-seronegative.

This clone was seen a few times. V and J are TRBV7-3 and TRBJ1-2; no clear D. V was trimmed by 5 bases and J by 7 bases, leaving 14 bases between them. The germline gives CDR1 SGHTA, CDR2 FQGTGA. The CDR3 is 13 amino acids. This CDR3 reads CASSPGPSSGYTF. The CDR3 DNA reads TGTGCCAGCAGCCCCGGACCTAGCTCTGGCTACACCTTC.

The V call is TRBV6-5, the J call TRBJ2-3; D is possibly TRBD1 (6 bases). Between the trimmed V and J ends, which lost 8 bases and 4 bases, there was a span of 16 bases. This CDR3 has 14 residues. Germline V lookup: CDR1 MNHEY, CDR2 SVGAGI. As DNA, the CDR3 is TGTGCCAGCGGGAACAGGGATCGCGCAGATACGCAGTATTTT. This translates into CASGNRDRADTQYF.

The V call is TRBV6-4, the J call TRBJ1-2; 8 bases are a match to TRBD1. With V trimmed by 0 bases and J by 4 bases, 13 bases remained unmatched. CDR3 size: 18 residues. Germline loops: CDR1 MRHNA, CDR2 SNTAGT. The CDR3 sequence: CASSDSGTGLGRIYGYTF. The CDR3 coding sequence is TGTGCCAGCAGTGACTCGGGGACAGGTCTCGGGAGGATCTATGGCTACACCTTC.

In regard to this clone: The same CDR3 arises from other DNA sequences in this sample as well. The genes are TRBV6-6 and TRBJ2-5, with D possibly being TRBD2 (5 bases). The CDR3 covers 14 residues. V was pared by 4 bases and J by 5 bases, with 14 bases between. Germline V lookup: CDR1 MNHNY, CDR2 SVGAGI (reference sequence). The CDR3 spells CASSFGVRGETQYF. The CDR3 DNA reads as TGTGCCAGCAGTTTCGGGGTCCGCGGTGAGACCCAGTACTTC.

V usage is TRBV7-7 and J usage is TRBJ2-5; D is ambiguous. This CDR3 contains 13 residues. V was clipped by 3 bases and J by 2 bases, with 7 bases between them. CDR1 and CDR2 (germline): SSHAT, FNYEAQ (reference sequence). The CDR3, as DNA: TGTGCCAGCAGCTTTCAGGAACAAGAGACCCAGTACTTC. Translation gives CASSFQEQETQYF.

This chain joins TRBV27 and TRBJ1-1; D call uncertain. The CDR3 contains 14 residues. V lost 3 bases, J lost 1 base, and 9 bases lay in between. Germline V gene sequence: CDR1 MNHEY, CDR2 SMNVEV (reference sequence). The CDR3: CASSFSAANTEAFF. DNA of the CDR3: TGTGCCAGCAGTTTTTCGGCGGCGAACACTGAAGCTTTCTTT.

This clone was counted once. This rearrangement joins TRBV2 to TRBJ2-3; tentative D call: TRBD2 (6 bases). Germline lookup yields CDR1 SNHLY and CDR2 FYNNEI. The CDR3 has 15 residues. The V end was cut by 4 bases, the J end by 4 bases, with 15 bases between. CDR3 sequence: CASSGQAGGADTQYF. CDR3 nucleotides: TGTGCCAGCAGTGGGCAGGCGGGCGGGGCAGATACGCAGTATTTT.

This chain links TRBV7-9 with TRBJ1-2; possibly TRBD1 for D (5 bases). The germline V gene has CDR1 SEHNR and CDR2 FQNEAQ (reference sequence). V lost 0 bases and J 3 bases, leaving 8 bases between the germline ends. This CDR3 has 14 amino acids. The CDR3 here is CASSLAGGDYGYTF. The CDR3 nucleotides are TGTGCCAGCAGCTTAGCCGGGGGAGACTATGGCTACACCTTC.

The rearrangement links TRBV7-8 to TRBJ2-7; a weak D match, TRBD1 (6 bases). Trimming pared 3 bases from V and 5 bases from J, leaving 14 bases between. This CDR3 region has 14 residues. The germline CDR1 and CDR2 sequences are SGHVS and FQNEAQ. In DNA form, the CDR3 reads TGTGCCAGCAGCTTGCTCACAGGGTTCAACGAGCAGTACTTC. This sequence encodes CASSLLTGFNEQYF.

The chain joins TRBV5-5 to TRBJ1-5; no clear D gene. The CDR3 has 15 residues. Looked up from germline, CDR1 is SGHKS and CDR2 is YYEKEE (reference sequence). V gave up 5 bases and J gave up 1 base, with 13 bases separating them. The CDR3 coding sequence is TGTGCCAGCAGGCCGGAAGCGTCCAGCAATCAGCCCCAGCATTTT. Translation: CASRPEASSNQPQHF. The whole variable domain, remainder taken from reference TRBV5-5 and TRBJ1-5, is DAGVTQSPTHLIKTRGQQVTLRCSPISGHKSVSWYQQVLGQGPQFIFQYYEKEERGRGNFPDRFSARQFPNYSSELNVNALLLGDSALYLCASRPEASSNQPQHFGDGTRLSIL.

The V and J genes are TRBV6-1 and TRBJ1-3; D perhaps matches TRBD1 (6 bases). There are 14 residues in the CDR3. Trimming stripped 7 bases from V and 6 bases from J, with 16 bases between. CDR1 is MNHNS, CDR2 SASEGT, per germline. CDR3 bases: TGTGCCAGCATGTCTTGGGGGGGCGAAAACACCATATATTTT. This codes for CASMSWGGENTIYF.

The chain carries TRBV4-2 and TRBJ1-6; the D is unclear. Germline V CDR1 and CDR2: LGHNA, YNFKEQ. V was pared by 0 bases and J by 9 bases, with 12 bases between. The CDR3 totals 15 residues. CDR3 sequence (DNA): TGTGCCAGCAGCCAAGATGAGACACACGGTTCACCCCTCCACTTT. Its translation: CASSQDETHGSPLHF.

The J gene is TRBJ1-4, the V gene TRBV7-9, with D possibly TRBD1 on 5 matching bases. The CDR3 is made up of 15 amino acids. The V and J ends lost 0 bases and 4 bases respectively, with 9 bases between them. The germline V gene encodes CDR1 SEHNR and CDR2 FQNEAQ (reference sequence). In DNA, the CDR3 is TGTGCCAGCAGCTTAGCAGGGGCCCTTAATGAAAAACTGTTTTTT. It yields the protein CASSLAGALNEKLFF.

The CDR3 spells CASSLSLPNTGELFF. DNA of the CDR3: TGTGCCAGCAGTTTATCTCTTCCGAACACCGGGGAGCTGTTTTTT. The chain has TRBV28 and TRBJ2-2; D not resolved. Germline assignment: CDR1 MDHEN and CDR2 SYDVKM. CDR3 size: 15 residues. V was shortened by 1 base and J by 0 bases, with 6 bases between the two germline ends. The variable domain in full, with the rest retrieved from reference TRBV28 and TRBJ2-2, is DVKVTQSSRYLVKRTGEKVFLECVQDMDHENMFWYRQDPGLGLRLIYFSYDVKMKEKGDIPEGYSVSREKKERFSLILESASTNQTSMYLCASSLSLPNTGELFFGEGSRLTVL.

The chain combines TRBV7-2 with TRBJ1-1; D unresolved. Germline V CDR1 and CDR2: SGHTA, FQGNSA. The CDR3 is 15 amino acids. V lost 2 bases and J 4 bases, leaving 14 bases between the germline ends. DNA for the CDR3: TGTGCCAGCAGCTTAATGGGCGTCGTCGGCACTGAAGCTTTCTTT. It translates to CASSLMGVVGTEAFF.

This chain joins TRBV14 and TRBJ2-1; 7 nucleotides agree with TRBD2. Germline CDR1 is SGHDN and CDR2 is FVKESK. The length of the CDR3 is 14 residues. J lost 10 bases, V lost 0 bases, and 6 bases had no gene match. CDR3 DNA: TGTGCCAGCAGCCAAGAGAGCCCGACTAGCGAGCAGTTCTTC. This gives the protein CASSQESPTSEQFF.

This chain links TRBV4-2 with TRBJ1-4; unclear D gene. Trimming left V 3 bases short and J 5 bases short, with 31 bases between. CDR1 is LGHNA and CDR2 is YNFKEQ in the germline V gene. The CDR3 contains 21 residues. The CDR3: CASSQFSGERLLGLRNEKLFF. CDR3 DNA: TGTGCCAGCAGCCAGTTTAGCGGGGAAAGGCTCCTTGGCCTACGCAATGAAAAACTGTTTTTT.